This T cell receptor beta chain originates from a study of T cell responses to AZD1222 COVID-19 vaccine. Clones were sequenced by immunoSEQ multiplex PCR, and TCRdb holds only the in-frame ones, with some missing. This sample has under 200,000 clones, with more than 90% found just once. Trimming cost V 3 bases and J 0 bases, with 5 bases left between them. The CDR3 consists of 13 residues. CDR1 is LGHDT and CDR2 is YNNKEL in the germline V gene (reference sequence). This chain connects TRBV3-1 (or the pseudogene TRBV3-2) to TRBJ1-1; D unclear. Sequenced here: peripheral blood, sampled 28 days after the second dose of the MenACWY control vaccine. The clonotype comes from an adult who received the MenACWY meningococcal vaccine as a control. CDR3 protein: CASSQWVNTEAFF. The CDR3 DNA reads TGTGCCAGCAGCCAGTGGGTGAACACTGAAGCTTTCTTT.